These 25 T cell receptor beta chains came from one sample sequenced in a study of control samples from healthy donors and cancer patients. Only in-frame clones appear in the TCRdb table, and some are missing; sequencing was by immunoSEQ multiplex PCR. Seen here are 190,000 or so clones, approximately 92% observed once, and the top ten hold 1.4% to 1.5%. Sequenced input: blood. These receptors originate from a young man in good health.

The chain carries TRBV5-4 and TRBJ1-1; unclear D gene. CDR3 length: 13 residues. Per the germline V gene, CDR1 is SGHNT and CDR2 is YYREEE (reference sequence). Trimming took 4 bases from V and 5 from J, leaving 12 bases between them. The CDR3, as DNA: TGTGCCAGCAGCACAGTTAGTGGAACTGAAGCTTTCTTT. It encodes CASSTVSGTEAFF.

The CDR3 spells CASSYRGLAGGGEQFF. In DNA form, the CDR3 reads TGTGCCAGCAGTTACAGGGGACTAGCGGGGGGAGGTGAGCAGTTCTTC. The V and J genes are TRBV6-2 or TRBV6-3 and TRBJ2-1; 15 bases are a match to TRBD2. CDR1 and CDR2 from the germline V gene are MNHEY and SVGEGT. This CDR3 is 16 amino acids long. The V segment lost 2 bases and the J segment 9 bases; nucleotides outside the gene matches: 5.

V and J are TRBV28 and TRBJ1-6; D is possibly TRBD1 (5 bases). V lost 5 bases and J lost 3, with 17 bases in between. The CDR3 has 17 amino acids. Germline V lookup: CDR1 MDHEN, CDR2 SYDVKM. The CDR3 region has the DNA TGTGCCAGCAGTCCCCCTTTACAGGACCACTATAATTCACCCCTCCACTTT. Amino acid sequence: CASSPPLQDHYNSPLHF.

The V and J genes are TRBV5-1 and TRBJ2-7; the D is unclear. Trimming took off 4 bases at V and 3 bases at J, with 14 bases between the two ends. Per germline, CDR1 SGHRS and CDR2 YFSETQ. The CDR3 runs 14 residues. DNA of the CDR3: TGCGCCAGCAGCGCCCTAACGAGACTCTACGAGCAGTACTTC. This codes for CASSALTRLYEQYF.

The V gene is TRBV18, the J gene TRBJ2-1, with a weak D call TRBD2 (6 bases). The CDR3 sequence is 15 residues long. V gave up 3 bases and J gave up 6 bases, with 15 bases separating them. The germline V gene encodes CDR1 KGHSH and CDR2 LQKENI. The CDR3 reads CASSPPSGSSNEQFF. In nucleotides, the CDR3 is TGTGCCAGCTCACCTCCGAGCGGGTCTAGCAATGAGCAGTTCTTC.

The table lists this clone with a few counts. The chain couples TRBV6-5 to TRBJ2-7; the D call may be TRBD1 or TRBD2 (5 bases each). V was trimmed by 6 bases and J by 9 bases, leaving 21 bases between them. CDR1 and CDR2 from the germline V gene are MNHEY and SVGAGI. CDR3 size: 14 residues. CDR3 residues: CASSPAWDQPSQYF. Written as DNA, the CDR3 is TGTGCCAGCAGCCCCGCCTGGGACCAACCTTCGCAGTACTTC.

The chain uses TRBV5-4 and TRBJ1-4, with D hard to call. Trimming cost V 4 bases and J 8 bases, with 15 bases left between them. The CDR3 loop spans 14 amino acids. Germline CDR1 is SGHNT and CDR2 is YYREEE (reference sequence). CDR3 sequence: CASSAGSLGEKLFF. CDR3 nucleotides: TGTGCCAGCAGCGCTGGATCCCTCGGGGAAAAACTGTTTTTT.

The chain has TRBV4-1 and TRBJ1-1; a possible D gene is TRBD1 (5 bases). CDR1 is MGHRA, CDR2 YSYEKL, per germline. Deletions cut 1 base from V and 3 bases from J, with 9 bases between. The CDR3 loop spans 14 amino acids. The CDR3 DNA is TGCGCCAGCAGCCAAGTAGGGGAATACACTGAAGCTTTCTTT. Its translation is CASSQVGEYTEAFF.

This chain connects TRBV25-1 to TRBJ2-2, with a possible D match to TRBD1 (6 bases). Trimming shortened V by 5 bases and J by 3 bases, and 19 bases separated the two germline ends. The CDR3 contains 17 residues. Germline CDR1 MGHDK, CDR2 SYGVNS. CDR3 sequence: CASSNDLTGPDTGELFF. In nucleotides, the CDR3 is TGTGCCAGCAGTAACGACCTGACAGGCCCGGACACCGGGGAGCTGTTTTTT.

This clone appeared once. CDR3 protein: CASSPTGTGYTF. The CDR3 DNA reads TGTGCCAGCAGTCCTACAGGGACCGGCTACACCTTC. J is TRBJ1-2 and V is TRBV28, with D possibly being TRBD1 (6 bases). The CDR3 sequence is 12 residues long. Trimming took off 5 bases at V and 8 bases at J, with 12 bases between the two ends. Germline V gives CDR1 MDHEN, CDR2 SYDVKM.

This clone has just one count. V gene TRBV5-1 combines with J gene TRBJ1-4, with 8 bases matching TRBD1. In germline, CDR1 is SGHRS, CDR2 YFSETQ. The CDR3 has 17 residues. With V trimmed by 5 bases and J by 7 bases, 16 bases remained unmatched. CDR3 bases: TGCGCCAGCAGTTATGTACCAACAGGGGGAGCAAGTGAAAAACTGTTTTTT. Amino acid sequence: CASSYVPTGGASEKLFF. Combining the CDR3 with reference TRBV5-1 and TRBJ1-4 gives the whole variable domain KAGVTQTPRYLIKTRGQQVTLSCSPISGHRSVSWYQQTPGQGLQFLFEYFSETQRNKGNFPGRFSGRQFSNSRSEMNVSTLELGDSALYLCASSYVPTGGASEKLFFGSGTQLSVL.

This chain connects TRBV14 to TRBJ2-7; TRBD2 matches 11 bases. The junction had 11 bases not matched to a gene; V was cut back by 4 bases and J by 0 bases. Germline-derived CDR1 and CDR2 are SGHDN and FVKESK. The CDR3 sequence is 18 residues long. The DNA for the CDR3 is TGTGCCAGCAGCCGATTCAGCTTGACTAGCGGGGCCTCCTACGAGCAGTACTTC. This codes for CASSRFSLTSGASYEQYF. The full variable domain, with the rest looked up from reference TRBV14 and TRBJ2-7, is EAGVTQFPSHSVIEKGQTVTLRCDPISGHDNLYWYRRVMGKEIKFLLHFVKESKQDESGMPNNRFLAERTGGTYSTLKVQPAELEDSGVYFCASSRFSLTSGASYEQYFGPGTRLTVT.

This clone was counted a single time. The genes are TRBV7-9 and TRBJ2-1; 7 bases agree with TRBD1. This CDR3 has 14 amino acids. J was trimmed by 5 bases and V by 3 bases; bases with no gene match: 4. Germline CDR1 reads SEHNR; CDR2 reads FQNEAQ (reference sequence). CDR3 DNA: TGTGCCAGCAGCTTCCGGGACAGTAACAATGAGCAGTTCTTC. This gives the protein CASSFRDSNNEQFF. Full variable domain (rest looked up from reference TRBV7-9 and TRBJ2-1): DTGVSQNPRHKITKRGQNVTFRCDPISEHNRLYWYRQTLGQGPEFLTYFQNEAQLEKSRLLSDRFSAERPKGSFSTLEIQRTEQGDSAMYLCASSFRDSNNEQFFGPGTRLTVL.

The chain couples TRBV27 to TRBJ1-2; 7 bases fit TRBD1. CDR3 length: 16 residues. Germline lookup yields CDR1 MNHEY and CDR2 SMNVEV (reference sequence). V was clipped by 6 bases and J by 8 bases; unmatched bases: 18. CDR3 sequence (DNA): TGTGCCAGCAGCAGCGTCGAAGGGGGCCGGAGTAGGGGCTACACCTTC. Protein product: CASSSVEGGRSRGYTF.

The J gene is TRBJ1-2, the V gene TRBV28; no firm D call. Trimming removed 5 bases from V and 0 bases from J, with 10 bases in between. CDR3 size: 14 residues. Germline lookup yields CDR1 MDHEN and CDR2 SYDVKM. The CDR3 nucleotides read TGTGCCAGCAGTCCTGGGAGTCCTAACTATGGCTACACCTTC. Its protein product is CASSPGSPNYGYTF.

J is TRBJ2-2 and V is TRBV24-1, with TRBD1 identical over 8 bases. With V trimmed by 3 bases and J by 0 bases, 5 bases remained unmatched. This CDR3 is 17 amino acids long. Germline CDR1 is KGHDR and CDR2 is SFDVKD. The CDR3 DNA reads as TGTGCCACCAGTGATCTAACCAGGGGGCCGAACACCGGGGAGCTGTTTTTT. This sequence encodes CATSDLTRGPNTGELFF.

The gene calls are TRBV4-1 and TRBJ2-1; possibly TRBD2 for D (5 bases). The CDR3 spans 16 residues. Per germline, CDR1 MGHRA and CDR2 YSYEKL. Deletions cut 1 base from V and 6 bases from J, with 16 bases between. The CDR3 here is CASSQVPGEPSNEQFF. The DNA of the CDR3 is TGCGCCAGCAGCCAAGTCCCCGGGGAACCTTCCAATGAGCAGTTCTTC.

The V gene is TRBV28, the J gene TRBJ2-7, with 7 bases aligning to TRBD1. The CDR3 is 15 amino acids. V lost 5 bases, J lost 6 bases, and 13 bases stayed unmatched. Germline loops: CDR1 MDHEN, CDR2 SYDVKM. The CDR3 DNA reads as TGTGCCAGCAGTCCAACAGGGGCCCTCTGGTTCGAGCAGTACTTC. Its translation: CASSPTGALWFEQYF.

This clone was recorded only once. The CDR3 nucleotides read TGCGCCAGCAGCTTGAACAGGGGAAATTCACCCCTCCACTTT. Its translation is CASSLNRGNSPLHF. The chain couples TRBV5-1 to TRBJ1-6; 7 nucleotides agree with TRBD1. There are 14 residues in the CDR3. CDR1 is SGHRS, CDR2 YFSETQ, per germline. J was trimmed by 7 bases and V by 1 base; bases with no gene match: 2.

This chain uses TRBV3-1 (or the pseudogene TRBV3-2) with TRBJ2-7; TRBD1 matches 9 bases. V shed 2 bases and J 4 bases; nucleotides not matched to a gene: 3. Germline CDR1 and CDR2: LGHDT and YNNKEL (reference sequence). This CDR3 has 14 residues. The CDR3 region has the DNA TGTGCCAGCAGCCAATCACAGGGGGCTTACGAGCAGTACTTC. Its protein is CASSQSQGAYEQYF.

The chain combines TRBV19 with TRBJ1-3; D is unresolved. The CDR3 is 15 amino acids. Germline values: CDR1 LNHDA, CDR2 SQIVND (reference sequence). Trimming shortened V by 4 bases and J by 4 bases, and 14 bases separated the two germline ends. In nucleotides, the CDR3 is TGTGCCAGTAGTACCTCGGAGGTGGGAGGAAACACCATATATTTT. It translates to CASSTSEVGGNTIYF.

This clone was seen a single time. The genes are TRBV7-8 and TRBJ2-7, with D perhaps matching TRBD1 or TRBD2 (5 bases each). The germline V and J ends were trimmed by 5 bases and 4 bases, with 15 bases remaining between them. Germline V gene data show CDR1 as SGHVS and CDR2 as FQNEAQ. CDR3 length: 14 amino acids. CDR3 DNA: TGTGCCAGCAGCGCCTCGATCGGGGCGTACGAGCAGTACTTC. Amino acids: CASSASIGAYEQYF.

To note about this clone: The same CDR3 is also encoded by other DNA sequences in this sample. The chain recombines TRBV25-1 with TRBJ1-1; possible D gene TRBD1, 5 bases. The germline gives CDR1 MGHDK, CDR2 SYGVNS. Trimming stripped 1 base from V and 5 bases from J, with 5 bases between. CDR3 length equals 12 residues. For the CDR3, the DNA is TGTGCCAGCAGTGAATCAGGGACTGAAGCTTTCTTT. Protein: CASSESGTEAFF.

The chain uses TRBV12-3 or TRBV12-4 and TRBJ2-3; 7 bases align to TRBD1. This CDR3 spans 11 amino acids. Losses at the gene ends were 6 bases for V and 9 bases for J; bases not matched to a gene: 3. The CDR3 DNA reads TGTGCCAGCAGCGACAGGGTAACGCAGTATTTT. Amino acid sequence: CASSDRVTQYF.

CDR3 in amino acids: CASSVTGGSVPLHF. The CDR3 region has the DNA TGTGCCAGCAGTGTTACAGGGGGAAGTGTGCCCCTCCACTTT. The V gene is TRBV2, the J gene TRBJ1-6, with TRBD1 identical over 8 bases. Unmatched junction bases numbered 9, after V lost 4 bases and J lost 13 bases. The germline V gene has CDR1 SNHLY and CDR2 FYNNEI. The CDR3 runs to 14 residues. Full variable domain (outside the CDR3, taken from reference TRBV2 and TRBJ1-6): EPEVTQTPSHQVTQMGQEVILRCVPISNHLYFYWYRQILGQKVEFLVSFYNNEISEKSEIFDDQFSVERPDGSNFTLKIRSTKLEDSAMYFCASSVTGGSVPLHFGNGTRLTVT.